These 8 T cell receptor beta chains share one sample of origin, sequenced in a study of CD8 T cells in Susac syndrome. After extraction with the RNeasy kit, about 0.5 to 1 ug of the RNA was reverse transcribed using random hexamers. Using its own MiXCR run on the immunoSEQ multiplex PCR reads, TCRdb lists one record per CDR3 protein. Of over 150,000 distinct CDR3 sequences listed, approximately 95% were seen once; the top ten hold around 0.12%. Sequencing was carried out using CD4+ T cells from PBMCs. These TCRs come from a human donor with Susac syndrome.

The chain carries TRBV14 and TRBJ2-2; D possibly corresponds to TRBD1 (5 bases). The CDR3 is made up of 14 amino acids. V gave up 5 bases and J gave up 5 bases, with 12 bases separating them. Germline-derived CDR1 and CDR2 are SGHDN and FVKESK. CDR3 sequence: CASSSTVGTGELFF. Written as DNA, the CDR3 is TGTGCCAGCAGCTCGACAGTCGGGACCGGGGAGCTGTTTTTT.

The rearrangement uses TRBV12-3 or TRBV12-4 and TRBJ2-5, with 8 bases matching TRBD1. V was pared by 5 bases and J by 4 bases, with 3 bases of the junction left unmatched. The CDR3 is 13 amino acids. The CDR3 is CASSPTGVETQYF. CDR3 nucleotides: TGTGCCAGCAGTCCGACAGGGGTAGAGACCCAGTACTTC.

The rearrangement joins TRBV20-1 to TRBJ1-1, with D perhaps TRBD1 (5 bases). The germline V gene has CDR1 DFQATT and CDR2 SNEGSKA (reference sequence). This CDR3 is 12 amino acids long. The V gene lost 5 bases and the J gene lost 1 base, with 8 bases spanning the gap. The CDR3: CSAGGTNTEAFF. The CDR3 region has the DNA TGCAGTGCTGGGGGGACGAACACTGAAGCTTTCTTT.

The chain has TRBV3-1 and TRBJ2-5, with a tentative D call TRBD1 (7 bases). This CDR3 contains 15 residues. V was pared by 4 bases and J by 0 bases, with 12 bases between. CDR1 is LGHDT and CDR2 is YNNKEL in the germline V gene (reference sequence). The CDR3 is CASSLRGVNQETQYF. CDR3 in DNA: TGTGCCAGCAGCCTCAGGGGGGTTAACCAAGAGACCCAGTACTTC.

The chain combines TRBV24-1 with TRBJ2-2; D perhaps matches TRBD1 (5 bases). V lost 4 bases and J lost 0, with 8 bases in between. The CDR3 spans 15 residues. Germline CDR1 reads KGHDR; CDR2 reads SFDVKD. DNA for the CDR3: TGTGCCACCAGTGACCAGGGCGCGAACACCGGGGAGCTGTTTTTT. As protein: CATSDQGANTGELFF.

This chain connects TRBV15 to TRBJ1-1; 7 bases align to TRBD1. J lost 3 bases, V lost 9 bases, and 13 bases had no gene match. CDR1 and CDR2 from the germline V gene are LNHNV and YYDKDF (reference sequence). This CDR3 is 15 amino acids long. CDR3 sequence reads: CATRTQGVRHTEAFF. The CDR3 DNA is TGTGCCACAAGGACTCAGGGGGTTAGACACACTGAAGCTTTCTTT.

The rearrangement uses TRBV7-9 and TRBJ1-2; D is uncertain. The CDR3 spans 12 residues. The V end was cut by 6 bases, the J end by 0 bases, with 5 bases between. Germline CDR1 is SEHNR and CDR2 is FQNEAQ (reference sequence). In nucleotides, the CDR3 is TGTGCCAGCAGTAATACTAACTATGGCTACACCTTC. This encodes CASSNTNYGYTF.

The chain has TRBV30 and TRBJ1-2, with D unclear. Germline V lookup: CDR1 GTSNPN, CDR2 SVGIG (reference sequence). The V end lost 3 bases, the J end lost 4 bases, and 6 bases lay between the germline ends. The CDR3 is 11 amino acids. CDR3 amino acids: CAWRRSYGYTF. The DNA for the CDR3 is TGTGCCTGGAGGCGGAGCTATGGCTACACCTTC.